This T cell receptor beta chain is from a study of blood T cell repertoires in COVID-19. The method was immunoSEQ multiplex PCR; TCRdb's version includes in-frame clones alone and lacks a portion of them. In the table there are 30,000 to 35,000 clones, around 87% of which are singletons. The CDR3 runs 11 residues. Trimming cost V 4 bases and J 5 bases, with 7 bases left between them. The germline V gene encodes CDR1 SGHNT and CDR2 YYREEE (reference sequence). The sequencing sample was made of peripheral blood. The chain recombines TRBV5-4 with TRBJ2-7; no firm D call. The sequence came from a man in his sixties with active COVID-19. CDR3 DNA sequence: TGTGCCAGCAGCAGGCAGGACGAGCAGTACTTC. This encodes CASSRQDEQYF.